What follows are 2 T cell receptor beta chains derived from one specimen sequenced in a study of OX40 agonist ivuxolimab in advanced cancers. Profiling relied on immunoSEQ multiplex PCR, and the TCRdb table lists in-frame clones only, not all of them. The sample shows roughly 70,000 clones, around 80% of them seen only once. The starting material was CD4+ or CD8+ T cells sorted from blood, obtained in a trial of the OX40 agonist ivuxolimab. These TCRs come from an adult with an advanced solid tumor such as melanoma, head and neck, liver or kidney cancer.

The rearrangement joins TRBV19 to TRBJ2-7, with TRBD2 matching over 11 bases. Germline V gene lookup returns CDR1 LNHDA and CDR2 SQIVND (reference sequence). This CDR3 region has 15 residues. V was pared by 1 base and J by 7 bases, with 6 bases of the junction left unmatched. The CDR3 loop is CASSIGLAGFYEQYF. CDR3 bases: TGTGCCAGTAGTATAGGACTAGCGGGATTCTATGAGCAGTACTTC.

The chain carries TRBV4-3 and TRBJ1-5; D is perhaps TRBD1 (6 bases). This CDR3 is 16 amino acids long. CDR1 and CDR2 from the germline V gene are LGHNA and YSLEER. The V end lost 0 bases, the J end lost 6 bases, and 15 bases lay between the germline ends. The CDR3: CASSQDLSRGGQPQHF. The CDR3 nucleotides read TGCGCCAGCAGCCAAGATTTGAGCAGGGGCGGTCAGCCCCAGCATTTT.